This T cell receptor (beta chain) was documented in a study of blood T cell repertoires in COVID-19. Across the whole study: The study drew acute and convalescent COVID-19 samples from the United States, Italy and Spain.

The Seattle patients, enrolled during active infection, were followed longitudinally. Germline V lookup: CDR1 MNHEY, CDR2 SVGAGI. The CDR3 spans 13 residues. Trimming took off 5 bases at V and 3 bases at J, with 11 bases between the two ends. Original analysis: Estimation of nucleated cell counts relied on the amplification of reference gene primers. The table came from immunoSEQ multiplex PCR; TCRdb's copy has only in-frame clones and leaves some out. From that table come the V and J calls and clone size; the DNA was used to work out D and trimming. The sample shows approximately 480,000 clones, about 91% of them seen only once.

The clonotype originates from a man between 18 and 35 years old with COVID-19, enrolled during active disease. The chain has TRBV6-5 and TRBJ2-7, with D possibly TRBD1 on 6 matching bases. Sequencing was performed on peripheral blood. The CDR3 coding sequence is TGTGCCAGCAGTCCAGACAGGCTCTACGAGCAGTACTTC. It yields the protein CASSPDRLYEQYF.